The present entry profiles one TCR beta chain with its context. This sample is drawn from a study of CD8+ T cells in alopecia areata. Investigators isolated RNA and reverse transcribed it into cDNA to act as the sequencing template. Some clones are missing from TCRdb's copy, which holds only in-frame ones; the method was immunoSEQ multiplex PCR. Seen here are approximately 210,000 clones, around three fifths observed once, and the top ten hold just over 1%. Treatment denoted: oral pan-JAK inhibitor, 5-10 mg twice daily. The V end was cut by 0 bases, the J end by 2 bases, with 5 bases between. In germline, CDR1 is LNHNV, CDR2 YYDKDF (reference sequence). CDR3 length: 15 residues.

This chain links TRBV15 with TRBJ2-6; D is ambiguous. This clonotype was obtained from a human donor with alopecia areata. Source: CD4+ T cells sorted from blood, taken at week 24, from a patient treated with tofacitinib. CDR3 sequence: CATSREGTGANVLTF. The CDR3 DNA reads as TGTGCCACCAGCAGAGAAGGGACTGGGGCCAACGTCCTGACTTTC.